This passage covers 20 T cell receptor beta chains from one sample sequenced in a study of blood T cells in healthy people across ages. PCR was performed a second time for 7 to 11 cycles using a sample-barcoded 5' primer and a J-beta primer mix. TCRdb re-called the 5' RACE reads through MiXCR, storing one row per CDR3 protein. The sample lists about 1.5 million distinct CDR3 sequences, about 45% seen once, with 4% in the top ten. Sequencing input: blood. Every receptor here comes from a woman under 30 in good health.

This clonotype was seen ten or more times. The CDR3 nucleotides are TGCAGCGTTGAATATCTGGGACAGGGAGTCAATGAGCAGTTCTTC. Its protein product is CSVEYLGQGVNEQFF. The rearrangement uses TRBV29-1 and TRBJ2-1, with TRBD1 matching 9 bases. With 2 bases clipped from V and 6 bases from J, the junction kept 8 bases outside the gene matches. CDR1 is SQVTM, CDR2 ANQGSEA, per germline. CDR3 length equals 15 residues.

Only a few counts were recorded for this clonotype. The chain couples TRBV4-1 to TRBJ1-2; tentative D call: TRBD1 (5 bases). Trimming left V 4 bases short and J 5 bases short, with 20 bases between. The CDR3 loop spans 16 amino acids. Germline assignment: CDR1 MGHRA and CDR2 YSYEKL. CDR3 sequence reads: CASSLSQTESLYGYTF. For the CDR3, the DNA is TGCGCCAGCAGCCTAAGTCAGACAGAATCCCTTTATGGCTACACCTTC.

This clonotype was seen only a few times. V is TRBV15 and J is TRBJ2-5; D is undetermined. Trimming removed 0 bases at V and 5 bases at J, with 10 bases between. The CDR3 sequence is 14 residues long. Germline-derived CDR1 and CDR2 are LNHNV and YYDKDF (reference sequence). CDR3 nucleotides: TGTGCCACCAGCAGAGATCCCCAGCAGGAGACCCAGTACTTC. Amino acid sequence: CATSRDPQQETQYF.

Comments on this clonotype: Compared with germline, one end of the junction differs, possibly owing to a read error. The genes are TRBV7-2 and TRBJ2-1; TRBD2 agrees at 7 bases. CDR3 length: 15 residues. Germline assignment: CDR1 SGHTA and CDR2 FQGNSA. CDR3 coding DNA: TGTGCCAGCACCTCGGCGGGGGTGACCTACGATGAGCAGTTCTTC. This translates into CASTSAGVTYDEQFF.

The chain carries TRBV21-1 and TRBJ1-1; TRBD1 was called by the table and not checked on the DNA. TRBV21-1 is tagged as a pseudogene. There are 15 residues in the CDR3. The CDR3 bases are TGTGCCAGCAGCAAAAGGATCGGTCAGGGGGGTGAAGCTTTCTTT. Amino acids: CASSKRIGQGGEAFF.

This clonotype appeared a few times. The J gene is TRBJ1-6, the V gene TRBV7-9; tentatively, D is TRBD1 (6 bases). The V end was cut by 2 bases, the J end by 10 bases, with 12 bases between. The CDR3 totals 14 residues. CDR1 is SEHNR and CDR2 is FQNEAQ in the germline V gene (reference sequence). Here the CDR3 DNA reads TGTGCCAGCAGCTTAACAGGGACCGAATCACCCCTCCACTTT. Translating it yields CASSLTGTESPLHF.

The sample holds a few counts of this clonotype. The genes are TRBV3-1 and TRBJ2-4; TRBD1 matches 8 bases. The CDR3 is 15 amino acids. Germline trimming cut 5 bases from V and 0 bases from J; bases unmatched to any gene: 3. The germline V gene has CDR1 LGHDT and CDR2 YNNKEL (reference sequence). The CDR3 DNA follows: TGTGCCAGCAGCTGGGACAGGAGAGCCAAAAACATTCAGTACTTC. Its protein is CASSWDRRAKNIQYF.

V gene TRBV7-8 combines with J gene TRBJ2-1; D might be TRBD2 (5 bases). The CDR3 spans 16 residues. Germline CDR1 and CDR2: SGHVS and FQNEAQ. With 2 bases removed from V and 5 bases from J, the gap between germline ends came to 16 bases. The CDR3 sequence: CASSLFGWTGNNEQFF. The CDR3 nucleotides are TGTGCCAGCAGCTTATTCGGGTGGACGGGGAACAATGAGCAGTTCTTC.

This clonotype was seen more than once but under ten times. The V gene is TRBV6-2 or TRBV6-3, the J gene TRBJ2-4, with 7 bases lining up with TRBD2. The germline V gene encodes CDR1 MNHEY and CDR2 SVGEGT. Trimming cost V 6 bases and J 10 bases; bases outside gene matches: 3. The CDR3 length is 11 residues. This chain's CDR3 is CASSHGGIQYF. The CDR3 DNA is TGTGCCAGCAGCCACGGGGGGATTCAGTACTTC.

Only a few counts were recorded for this clonotype. V gene TRBV11-2 combines with J gene TRBJ2-1; D uncertain. The end of the DNA fits TRBJ2-7 better, so the J call may be wrong. The CDR3 consists of 17 residues. Germline CDR1 and CDR2: SGHAT and FQNNGV. DNA of the CDR3: TGTGCCAGCAGCTTAGTGCGGAACCCCAGCTCCTACAATGAGCAGTACTTC. Its protein product is CASSLVRNPSSYNEQYF.

Turning to this clonotype: A much larger clone lies one base from this, so it may be a read error. V usage is TRBV10-3 and J usage is TRBJ2-5; unclear D gene. This CDR3 comprises 13 residues. V lost 6 bases and J 11 bases, leaving 19 bases between the germline ends. Germline CDR1 ENHRY, CDR2 SYGVKD. The CDR3: CAISSGVGNEQYF. The CDR3 nucleotides are TGTGCCATCAGCTCGGGCGTAGGAAATGAGCAGTACTTC.

V usage is TRBV7-2 and J usage is TRBJ2-3; no firm D call. V was shortened by 3 bases and J by 4 bases, with 8 bases between the two germline ends. The germline V gene has CDR1 SGHTA and CDR2 FQGNSA. This CDR3 has 13 amino acids. CDR3 nucleotides: TGTGCCAGCAGCTTCGGTCGAGCAGATACGCAGTATTTT. Amino acids: CASSFGRADTQYF.

The gene calls are TRBV25-1 and TRBJ1-2; the D is unclear. Per the germline V gene, CDR1 is MGHDK and CDR2 is SYGVNS. The CDR3 length is 13 residues. V was trimmed by 4 bases and J by 2 bases, leaving 8 bases between them. CDR3 sequence: CASSGLGNYGYTF. CDR3 DNA sequence: TGTGCCAGCAGTGGACTGGGGAACTATGGCTACACCTTC.

The rearrangement links TRBV5-6 to TRBJ2-3, with 8 bases aligning to TRBD2. This CDR3 comprises 16 residues. The V segment lost 5 bases and the J segment 5 bases; nucleotides outside the gene matches: 13. Per germline, CDR1 SGHDT and CDR2 YYEEEE. The CDR3 loop is CASRKGISGDKDTQYF. The CDR3 coding sequence is TGTGCCAGCAGAAAAGGGATTAGCGGGGATAAAGATACGCAGTATTTT.

This clonotype was seen repeatedly, ten times or more. J is TRBJ2-7 and V is TRBV7-2; 10 bases align to TRBD2. CDR1 SGHTA and CDR2 FQGNSA come from the germline V gene. Trimming removed 2 bases from V and 4 bases from J; junction bases left unmatched: 2. The CDR3 runs 14 residues. The chain's CDR3 is CASSLRLAGYEQYF. Written as DNA, the CDR3 is TGTGCCAGCAGCTTACGACTAGCGGGTTACGAGCAGTACTTC. Variable domain in full (rest from reference TRBV7-2 and TRBJ2-7): GAGVSQSPSNKVTEKGKDVELRCDPISGHTALYWYRQSLGQGLEFLIYFQGNSAPDKSGLPSDRFSAERTGGSVSTLTIQRTQQEDSAVYLCASSLRLAGYEQYFGPGTRLTVT.

The rearrangement uses TRBV12-3 or TRBV12-4 and TRBJ2-1; D gene unclear. The CDR3 totals 12 residues. V was trimmed by 6 bases and J by 7 bases, leaving 10 bases between them. CDR3 amino acids: CASRPAGNEQFF. DNA for the CDR3: TGTGCCAGCAGACCCGCCGGGAATGAGCAGTTCTTC.

This chain joins TRBV29-1 and TRBJ2-7, with D possibly matching TRBD1 (7 bases). The DNA end favors TRBJ2-5, so the J call may be wrong. The CDR3 is 14 residues long. Germline assignment: CDR1 SQVTM and CDR2 ANQGSEA. CDR3 loop: CSVEAGGRGETQYF. DNA for the CDR3: TGCAGCGTTGAGGCAGGGGGGCGAGGGGAGACCCAGTACTTC.

V is TRBV18 and J is TRBJ1-2, with 7 positions matching TRBD1. This CDR3 has 14 residues. V lost 0 bases and J lost 4; bases outside the gene matches: 2. The V gene's germline CDR1 is KGHSH and CDR2 LQKENI. CDR3 DNA: TGTGCCAGCTCACCACCCTGGGACAGCTATGGCTACACCTTC. Its translation is CASSPPWDSYGYTF. The variable domain in full, with the rest retrieved from reference TRBV18 and TRBJ1-2, is NAGVMQNPRHLVRRRGQEARLRCSPMKGHSHVYWYRQLPEEGLKFMVYLQKENIIDESGMPKERFSAEFPKEGPSILRIQQVVRGDSAAYFCASSPPWDSYGYTFGSGTRLTVV.

The chain has TRBV10-2 and TRBJ1-6, with 7 positions matching TRBD1. The CDR3 length is 15 residues. The germline V gene has CDR1 WSHSY and CDR2 SAAADI. V was clipped by 7 bases and J by 9 bases; unmatched bases: 12. Here the CDR3 DNA reads TGCGCCAGCAATAAATGCGACAGGGTCGTTTCACCCCTCCACTTT. This encodes CASNKCDRVVSPLHF.

This clonotype was observed a handful of times. The genes are TRBV12-3 or TRBV12-4 and TRBJ2-7; D unresolved. The CDR3 length is 11 residues. V lost 7 bases and J 6 bases, leaving 10 bases between the germline ends. The CDR3 DNA reads as TGTGCCAGCACTCTTCCATGCGAGCAGTACTTC. Amino acid sequence: CASTLPCEQYF.